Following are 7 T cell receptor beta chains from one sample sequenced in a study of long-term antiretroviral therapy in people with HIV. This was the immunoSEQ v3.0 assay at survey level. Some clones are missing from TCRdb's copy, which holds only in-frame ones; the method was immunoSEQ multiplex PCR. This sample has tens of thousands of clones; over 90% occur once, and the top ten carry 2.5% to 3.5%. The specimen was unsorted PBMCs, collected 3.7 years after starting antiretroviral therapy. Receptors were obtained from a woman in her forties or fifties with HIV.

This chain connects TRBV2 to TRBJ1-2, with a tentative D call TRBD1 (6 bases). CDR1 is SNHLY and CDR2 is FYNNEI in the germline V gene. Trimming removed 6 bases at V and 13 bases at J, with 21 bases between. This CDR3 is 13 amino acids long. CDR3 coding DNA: TGTGCCAGCAGCGGGGGGGGCGTCGGGTCTGTCACCTTC. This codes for CASSGGGVGSVTF.

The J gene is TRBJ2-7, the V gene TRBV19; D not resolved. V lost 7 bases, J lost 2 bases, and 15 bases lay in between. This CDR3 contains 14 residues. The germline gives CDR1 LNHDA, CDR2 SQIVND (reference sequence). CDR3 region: CASKVGPPAYEQYF. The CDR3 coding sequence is TGTGCCAGTAAGGTGGGTCCCCCCGCCTACGAGCAGTACTTC.

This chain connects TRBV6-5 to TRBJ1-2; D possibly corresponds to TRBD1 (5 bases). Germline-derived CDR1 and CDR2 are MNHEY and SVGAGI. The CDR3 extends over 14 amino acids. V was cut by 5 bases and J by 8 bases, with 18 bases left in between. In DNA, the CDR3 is TGTGCCAGCAGTCCTTTCGGGCAGGGTAACGGCTACACCTTC. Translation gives CASSPFGQGNGYTF.

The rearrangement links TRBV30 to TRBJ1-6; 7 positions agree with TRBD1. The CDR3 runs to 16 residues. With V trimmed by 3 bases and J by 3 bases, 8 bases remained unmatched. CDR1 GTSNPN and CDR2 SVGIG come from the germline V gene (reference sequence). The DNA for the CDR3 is TGTGCCTGGAGGGGGGGACAGAAAGGCTATAATTCACCCCTCCACTTT. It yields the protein CAWRGGQKGYNSPLHF.

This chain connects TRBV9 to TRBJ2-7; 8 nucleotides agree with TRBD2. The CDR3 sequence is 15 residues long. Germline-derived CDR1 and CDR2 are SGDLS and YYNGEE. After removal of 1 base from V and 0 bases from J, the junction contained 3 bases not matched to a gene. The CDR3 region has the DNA TGTGCCAGCAGCGTAAATGCGGGGGGCTCCTACGAGCAGTACTTC. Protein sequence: CASSVNAGGSYEQYF.

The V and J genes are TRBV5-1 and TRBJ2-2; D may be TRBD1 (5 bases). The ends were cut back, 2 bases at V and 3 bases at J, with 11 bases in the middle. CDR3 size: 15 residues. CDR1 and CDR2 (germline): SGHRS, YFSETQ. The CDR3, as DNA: TGCGCCAGCAGCTTTGGGGCGGCGGACACCGGGGAGCTGTTTTTT. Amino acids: CASSFGAADTGELFF.

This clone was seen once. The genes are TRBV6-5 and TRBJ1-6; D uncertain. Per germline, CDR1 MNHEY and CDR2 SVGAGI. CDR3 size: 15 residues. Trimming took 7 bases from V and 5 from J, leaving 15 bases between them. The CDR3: CASNYGTGNNSPLHF. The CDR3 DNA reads TGTGCCAGCAACTATGGCACCGGGAATAATTCACCCCTCCACTTT.